The text below deals with one T cell receptor beta chain. What it binds is unknown. Using RNA transcripts as the source, TCR beta CDR3 regions were amplified. RT-PCR in the first round (using the HTBI primer set) targeted the TCR CDR3. Each CDR3 protein gets one entry after TCRdb re-called the multiplex PCR reads with MiXCR. The table has about 59,000 distinct CDR3 sequences, approximately 50% seen once. V was shortened by 1 base and J by 7 bases, with 17 bases between the two germline ends. Germline V gives CDR1 SGHVS, CDR2 FQNEAQ. This CDR3 region has 15 residues. This sample was included in a study of T cells in Graves' hyperthyroidism and ophthalmopathy. Study-wide points: It was a median roughly six months before onset that the model predicted ophthalmopathy.

The origin of this receptor is a woman aged 60-70 years with Graves' ophthalmopathy. The V gene is TRBV7-8, the J gene TRBJ2-7; possibly TRBD2 for D (6 bases). Sequenced: blood. CDR3 in amino acids: CASSLVPGVMGEQYF. The CDR3 nucleotides read TGTGCCAGCAGCTTAGTTCCGGGAGTGATGGGGGAGCAGTACTTC.